The 20 T cell receptor beta chains in this list originate from one sample, sequenced in a study of control samples from healthy donors and cancer patients. Profiled with immunoSEQ multiplex PCR; TCRdb holds only in-frame clones, not every one. The sample consists of 150,000 to 200,000 clones, around 94% of them appearing once. Source material: blood. These receptors were obtained from a young woman in good health.

This clone has just a few counts. This chain connects TRBV19 to TRBJ1-1, with a tentative D call TRBD1 (5 bases). Per the germline V gene, CDR1 is LNHDA and CDR2 is SQIVND (reference sequence). The CDR3 contains 15 residues. V was cut by 3 bases and J by 8 bases, with 19 bases left in between. The CDR3 is CASSIRLPGPREAFF. The DNA of the CDR3 is TGTGCCAGTAGTATTCGGTTACCGGGACCGCGAGAAGCTTTCTTT.

The CDR3 DNA is TGCGCCAGCAATGAGGGGGCAACTAATGAAAAACTGTTTTTT. Residues: CASNEGATNEKLFF. V gene TRBV5-1 combines with J gene TRBJ1-4, with D possibly TRBD1 on 6 matching bases. The germline gives CDR1 SGHRS, CDR2 YFSETQ. CDR3 length: 14 amino acids. The ends were cut back, 6 bases at V and 0 bases at J, with 9 bases in the middle.

This clone is a singleton in its sample. The chain uses TRBV20-1 and TRBJ1-2; unclear D gene. This CDR3 is 11 amino acids long. Trimming took 8 bases from V and 0 from J, leaving 7 bases between them. CDR1 is DFQATT, CDR2 SNEGSKA, per germline (reference sequence). The CDR3 loop is CSKTPNYGYTF. DNA for the CDR3: TGCAGTAAGACTCCTAACTATGGCTACACCTTC.

The chain recombines TRBV7-2 with TRBJ2-3; D gene unclear. This CDR3 has 13 residues. The V gene lost 3 bases and the J gene lost 2 bases, with 6 bases spanning the gap. The germline V gene has CDR1 SGHTA and CDR2 FQGNSA. The CDR3 nucleotides are TGTGCCAGCAGCTTGTGGGACACAGATACGCAGTATTTT. Translated: CASSLWDTDTQYF.

The genes are TRBV5-7 and TRBJ1-6; D remains ambiguous. TRBV5-7 qualifies as an ORF whose function is uncertain. Between the trimmed V and J ends, which lost 4 bases and 6 bases, there was a span of 11 bases. CDR3 size: 14 residues. Written as DNA, the CDR3 is TGTGCCAGCAGCAGGTGGATGCCTAATTCACCCCTCCACTTT. Its protein product is CASSRWMPNSPLHF.

The chain is built from TRBV10-3 and TRBJ1-4, with a tentative D call TRBD1 (6 bases). Trimming pared 6 bases from V and 8 bases from J, leaving 13 bases between. The CDR3 runs 13 residues. Germline lookup yields CDR1 ENHRY and CDR2 SYGVKD. CDR3 sequence reads: CAISLEDSEKLFF. DNA of the CDR3: TGTGCCATCAGCCTGGAGGACAGCGAAAAACTGTTTTTT.

The chain uses TRBV4-3 and TRBJ2-3; D possibly corresponds to TRBD1 (6 bases). Germline V CDR1 and CDR2: LGHNA, YSLEER. The germline V and J ends were trimmed by 1 base and 1 base, with 21 bases remaining between them. The CDR3 extends over 19 amino acids. Here the CDR3 reads CASSQVGDTGKPRTDTQYF. Written as DNA, the CDR3 is TGCGCCAGCAGCCAAGTCGGGGACACCGGAAAACCACGCACAGATACGCAGTATTTT.

The genes are TRBV6-5 and TRBJ2-5, with 10 bases aligning to TRBD2. With V trimmed by 5 bases and J by 5 bases, 5 bases remained unmatched. CDR3 length equals 14 residues. Germline CDR1 is MNHEY and CDR2 is SVGAGI. This CDR3 reads CASSSGGAAETQYF. CDR3 bases: TGTGCCAGCAGTAGCGGGGGGGCCGCGGAGACCCAGTACTTC.

The CDR3 loop is CASSSGTGLSEAQYF. The CDR3 DNA sequence: TGCGCCAGCAGCTCCGGGACAGGGCTATCGGAGGCCCAGTACTTC. The rearrangement joins TRBV5-1 to TRBJ2-5, with 9 bases lining up with TRBD1. This CDR3 has 15 residues. CDR1 is SGHRS and CDR2 is YFSETQ in the germline V gene. V lost 3 bases to trimming and J lost 9 bases; unmatched junction nucleotides: 12.

The rearrangement joins TRBV12-3 or TRBV12-4 to TRBJ2-1; D gene ambiguous. The CDR3 extends over 11 amino acids. Trimming removed 6 bases at V and 8 bases at J, with 8 bases between. CDR3 loop: CASSRSDEQFF. The DNA for the CDR3 is TGTGCCAGCAGCAGGTCCGATGAGCAGTTCTTC.

The chain carries TRBV7-6 and TRBJ2-2; possibly TRBD1 for D (5 bases). The CDR3 length is 15 residues. Germline-derived CDR1 and CDR2 are SGHVS and FNYEAQ. The V end lost 6 bases, the J end lost 0 bases, and 11 bases lay between the germline ends. The chain's CDR3 is CASSRQNANTGELFF. CDR3 DNA sequence: TGTGCCAGCAGTCGACAGAACGCGAACACCGGGGAGCTGTTTTTT.

Comments on this clone: Additional DNA sequences in this sample encode the identical CDR3. The chain has TRBV7-2 and TRBJ1-4, with D tentatively TRBD1 (5 bases). The CDR3 loop spans 13 amino acids. Germline CDR1 SGHTA, CDR2 FQGNSA. V gave up 2 bases and J gave up 5 bases, with 6 bases separating them. The CDR3, as DNA: TGTGCCAGCAGCTTACAGGGAAATGAAAAACTGTTTTTT. This gives the protein CASSLQGNEKLFF.

The chain uses TRBV5-6 and TRBJ1-1; tentatively, D is TRBD1 (5 bases). This CDR3 has 14 amino acids. V was cut by 1 base and J by 1 base, with 8 bases left in between. CDR1 is SGHDT, CDR2 YYEEEE, per germline. The CDR3 spells CASSLRGGNTEAFF. Written as DNA, the CDR3 is TGTGCCAGCAGCTTGAGGGGAGGGAACACTGAAGCTTTCTTT.

V and J are TRBV19 and TRBJ1-4, with 8 bases that match TRBD1. The CDR3 totals 14 residues. V lost 7 bases and J lost 8; bases outside the gene matches: 9. Germline CDR1 LNHDA, CDR2 SQIVND (reference sequence). CDR3 nucleotide sequence: TGTGCCAGTAAGGGGGACAGGCCGTACGAAAAACTGTTTTTT. It codes for CASKGDRPYEKLFF. Using reference TRBV19 and TRBJ1-4 for the parts outside the CDR3, the full variable domain is DGGITQSPKYLFRKEGQNVTLSCEQNLNHDAMYWYRQDPGQGLRLIYYSQIVNDFQKGDIAEGYSVSREKKESFPLTVTSAQKNPTAFYLCASKGDRPYEKLFFGSGTQLSVL.

V gene TRBV15 combines with J gene TRBJ2-1, with a weak D call TRBD2 (6 bases). V was cut by 3 bases and J by 0 bases, with 12 bases left in between. This CDR3 spans 16 amino acids. In germline, CDR1 is LNHNV, CDR2 YYDKDF (reference sequence). As DNA, the CDR3 is TGTGCCACCAGCAGGGGCATCGGGAGCTCCTACAATGAGCAGTTCTTC. It yields the protein CATSRGIGSSYNEQFF.

The V and J genes are TRBV28 and TRBJ2-4; possibly TRBD1 for D (6 bases). This CDR3 is 17 amino acids long. V was clipped by 3 bases and J by 1 base, with 16 bases between them. Per germline, CDR1 MDHEN and CDR2 SYDVKM. The CDR3 loop is CASSFLGNRGAKNIQYF. CDR3 nucleotides: TGTGCCAGCAGTTTTTTAGGGAATAGGGGGGCCAAAAACATTCAGTACTTC.

The rearrangement uses TRBV29-1 and TRBJ1-1; 7 nucleotides agree with TRBD1. This CDR3 contains 14 residues. The junction had 9 bases not matched to a gene; V was cut back by 6 bases and J by 2 bases. Germline CDR1 is SQVTM and CDR2 is ANQGSEA. The CDR3 sequence: CSVDPDRVNTEAFF. DNA of the CDR3: TGCAGCGTCGACCCTGACAGGGTCAACACTGAAGCTTTCTTT.

CDR3 amino acids: CASSWNTDYEQYF. CDR3 nucleotides: TGTGCCAGCAGTTGGAACACAGACTACGAGCAGTACTTC. The V call is TRBV6-2 or TRBV6-3, the J call TRBJ2-7; D call uncertain. The CDR3 has 13 residues. V lost 4 bases to trimming and J lost 3 bases, with 10 bases between them. In germline, CDR1 is MNHEY, CDR2 SVGEGT.

The chain employs TRBV11-2 and TRBJ1-6; 9 nucleotides match TRBD1. V dropped 6 bases and J dropped 2; count of bases not matched to a gene: 2. This CDR3 is built from 15 residues. In germline, CDR1 is SGHAT, CDR2 FQNNGV. The CDR3 region is CASRDRGAYNSPLHF. CDR3 coding DNA: TGTGCCAGCAGGGACAGGGGAGCCTATAATTCACCCCTCCACTTT.

This rearrangement joins TRBV7-3 to TRBJ2-7; D gene unclear. Germline assignment: CDR1 SGHTA and CDR2 FQGTGA. V was cut by 1 base and J by 0 bases, with 10 bases left in between. CDR3 size: 15 residues. CDR3 nucleotides: TGTGCCAGCAGCTTAAATCCCCCCCCCTCCTACGAGCAGTACTTC. Translating it yields CASSLNPPPSYEQYF.